Each of the 4 T cell receptor beta chains below was sequenced from the same sample in a study of shared clonotypes between healthy human individuals. Generated by immunoSEQ multiplex PCR, the TCRdb table keeps only in-frame clones and is missing some. The table has approximately 1,500,000 clones, 95% to 99% seen once. Material: naive CD4+ T cells sorted from blood. Subset defined: CD45RA+ positively selected. The receptors originated from a young man in good health.

The genes are TRBV5-1 and TRBJ1-1; a weak D match, TRBD1 (6 bases). This CDR3 region has 17 residues. Germline assignment: CDR1 SGHRS and CDR2 YFSETQ. With 3 bases removed from V and 0 bases from J, the gap between germline ends came to 18 bases. CDR3 loop: CASSWTARGKMNTEAFF. The CDR3 bases are TGCGCCAGCAGCTGGACAGCTCGAGGAAAAATGAACACTGAAGCTTTCTTT.

V is TRBV5-4 and J is TRBJ2-1; TRBD2 matches 7 bases. The CDR3 extends over 15 amino acids. After removal of 0 bases from V and 8 bases from J, the junction contained 8 bases not matched to a gene. The germline V gene encodes CDR1 SGHNT and CDR2 YYREEE (reference sequence). Written as DNA, the CDR3 is TGTGCCAGCAGCTTGGATCCGGGAGGAGGTGATGAGCAGTTCTTC. As protein: CASSLDPGGGDEQFF.

The chain carries TRBV30 and TRBJ2-2, with 9 positions matching TRBD1. CDR1 and CDR2 (germline): GTSNPN, SVGIG (reference sequence). The CDR3 totals 17 residues. V was pared by 3 bases and J by 0 bases, with 8 bases of the junction left unmatched. The CDR3 DNA is TGTGCCTGGAGGGCCACAGGGGGCGTCGCGAACACCGGGGAGCTGTTTTTT. Its translation: CAWRATGGVANTGELFF.

The chain is built from TRBV30 and TRBJ1-5, with D maybe TRBD1 (5 bases). Germline-derived CDR1 and CDR2 are GTSNPN and SVGIG (reference sequence). The CDR3 contains 13 residues. The CDR3 loop is CAYADGGDQPQHF. The CDR3 region has the DNA TGTGCTTATGCGGACGGGGGGGATCAGCCCCAGCATTTT.